These 20 T cell receptor beta chains share one sample of origin, sequenced in a study of beta chain features in type 1 diabetes. Expressed TCRB transcripts got sequenced, as all isolated RNA was reverse transcribed. Profiled with immunoSEQ multiplex PCR; TCRdb holds only in-frame clones, not every one. This table has 200,000 to 250,000 clones, 27% appearing once. Sequencing was done on a sample of central memory CD4+ T cells from blood. The receptors here all came from a man under 40 in good health.

The table lists this clone with a few counts. This rearrangement joins TRBV5-1 to TRBJ2-1; 15 bases align to TRBD2. The V gene end was trimmed by 3 bases and the J gene end by 9 bases; junction bases not matched to a gene: 7. The CDR3 length is 16 residues. The germline gives CDR1 SGHRS, CDR2 YFSETQ. CDR3 residues: CASSSGLAGGLGEQFF. In DNA, the CDR3 is TGCGCCAGCAGCTCGGGACTAGCGGGAGGTCTGGGTGAGCAGTTCTTC.

Only a few counts were recorded for this clone. Just one base apart from a much larger clone, this may be a read error. The chain couples TRBV30 to TRBJ2-5; 7 bases match TRBD2. The CDR3 is made up of 17 amino acids. J gave up 1 base and V 2 bases, and 13 bases lay outside the gene matches. Germline lookup yields CDR1 GTSNPN and CDR2 SVGIG (reference sequence). CDR3 sequence reads: CAWSYGQAGPLQETQYF. The DNA for the CDR3 is TGTGCCTGGAGTTACGGGCAAGCGGGACCCCTCCAAGAGACCCAGTACTTC.

This clone was seen only once. The chain is built from TRBV2 and TRBJ2-1; a weak D match, TRBD1 (6 bases). The CDR3 is made up of 12 amino acids. The germline CDR1 and CDR2 sequences are SNHLY and FYNNEI. Trimming pared 7 bases from V and 7 bases from J, leaving 11 bases between. Here the CDR3 DNA reads TGTGCCAGCAATCAGGGGAAGAATGAGCAGTTCTTC. It is translated as CASNQGKNEQFF.

The gene calls are TRBV5-6 and TRBJ2-7; 7 bases align to TRBD2. The CDR3 loop spans 15 amino acids. V was pared by 3 bases and J by 5 bases, with 11 bases of the junction left unmatched. The germline V gene has CDR1 SGHDT and CDR2 YYEEEE. The CDR3 loop reads CASSSEKGLEHEQYF. CDR3 DNA sequence: TGTGCCAGCAGCTCGGAAAAAGGACTAGAACACGAGCAGTACTTC. The full variable domain, its missing parts supplied by reference TRBV5-6 and TRBJ2-7, is DAGVTQSPTHLIKTRGQQVTLRCSPKSGHDTVSWYQQALGQGPQFIFQYYEEEERQRGNFPDRFSGHQFPNYSSELNVNALLLGDSALYLCASSSEKGLEHEQYFGPGTRLTVT.

The chain carries TRBV7-2 and TRBJ2-3; 8 bases match TRBD2. This CDR3 is 16 amino acids long. After removal of 0 bases from V and 3 bases from J, the junction contained 5 bases not matched to a gene. CDR1 and CDR2 from the germline V gene are SGHTA and FQGNSA. The CDR3 here is CASSLAGLVSTDTQYF. CDR3 nucleotides: TGTGCCAGCAGCTTAGCGGGACTAGTATCAACAGATACGCAGTATTTT.

The chain joins TRBV6-6 to TRBJ2-1; D perhaps matches TRBD1 (5 bases). Germline V gene data show CDR1 as MNHNY and CDR2 as SVGAGI (reference sequence). The CDR3 totals 13 residues. Between the trimmed V and J ends, which lost 0 bases and 5 bases, there was a span of 5 bases. The CDR3 spells CASSYSQDNEQFF. DNA of the CDR3: TGTGCCAGCAGTTACTCACAGGACAATGAGCAGTTCTTC.

This chain links TRBV30 with TRBJ1-3; 9 bases fit TRBD1. The trim removed 0 bases at V and 10 bases at J, leaving 4 bases unmatched. This CDR3 region has 13 residues. Germline-derived CDR1 and CDR2 are GTSNPN and SVGIG (reference sequence). The CDR3 sequence is CAWSVSGQGTIYF. The CDR3 nucleotides are TGTGCCTGGAGTGTTTCGGGACAGGGTACCATATATTTT.

This clone has ten or more counts. Different DNA sequences within this sample yield the same CDR3. This rearrangement joins TRBV15 to TRBJ2-7; no clear D. The germline V and J ends were trimmed by 0 bases and 7 bases, with 10 bases remaining between them. Germline CDR1 LNHNV, CDR2 YYDKDF (reference sequence). The CDR3 is made up of 13 amino acids. For the CDR3, the DNA is TGTGCCACCAGCAGAGATCTCCATCGGGAGCAGTACTTC. This encodes CATSRDLHREQYF.

This sequence joins TRBV5-1 and TRBJ2-5; the match to TRBD2 covers 10 bases. CDR1 and CDR2 (germline): SGHRS, YFSETQ. CDR3 length equals 15 residues. V lost 4 bases to trimming and J lost 4 bases; unmatched junction nucleotides: 7. CDR3 protein: CASSPLLAGIETQYF. CDR3 bases: TGCGCCAGCAGCCCCCTACTAGCGGGAATAGAGACCCAGTACTTC.

Remarks on this clone: Other nucleotide sequences in the sample specify the same CDR3. V gene TRBV4-1 combines with J gene TRBJ2-5; a weak D match, TRBD2 (6 bases). The CDR3 has 15 residues. CDR1 MGHRA and CDR2 YSYEKL come from the germline V gene. Trimming left V 4 bases short and J 2 bases short, with 14 bases between. Here the CDR3 DNA reads TGCGCCAGCAGCCCCGGAGGGACCGTACAAGAGACCCAGTACTTC. Translation gives CASSPGGTVQETQYF.

Of note for this clone: The identical CDR3 is also encoded by other nucleotide sequences in the sample. The chain carries TRBV4-1 and TRBJ2-7; no firm D call. The CDR3 totals 13 residues. The V end lost 1 base, the J end lost 3 bases, and 7 bases lay between the germline ends. The germline CDR1 and CDR2 sequences are MGHRA and YSYEKL. Here the CDR3 reads CASSQGPSYEQYF. The DNA of the CDR3 is TGCGCCAGCAGCCAAGGACCAAGCTACGAGCAGTACTTC.

This clone was seen many times. The V call is TRBV5-1, the J call TRBJ2-1, with D possibly being TRBD1 or TRBD2 (5 bases each). V lost 4 bases, J lost 8 bases, and 19 bases lay in between. CDR3 length: 15 residues. Germline CDR1 and CDR2: SGHRS and YFSETQ. CDR3 sequence: CASSVTGRGSDEQFF. Written as DNA, the CDR3 is TGCGCCAGCAGCGTAACGGGACGCGGCAGTGATGAGCAGTTCTTC.

The chain links TRBV27 to TRBJ2-1, with TRBD2 identical over 8 bases. CDR1 is MNHEY and CDR2 is SMNVEV in the germline V gene (reference sequence). V lost 10 bases and J lost 15; bases outside the gene matches: 17. The CDR3 has 13 amino acids. DNA of the CDR3: TGTGCCACCAGCCCGGGGGGGCGCGGAGGGTGGTTCTTC. Its translation is CATSPGGRGGWFF.

V and J are TRBV19 and TRBJ1-1; D is unclear. CDR1 and CDR2 from the germline V gene are LNHDA and SQIVND (reference sequence). The germline V and J ends were trimmed by 4 bases and 5 bases, with 14 bases remaining between them. This CDR3 is built from 14 residues. The CDR3 DNA sequence: TGTGCCAGTAGTAGTCAGCCGGAGGTAACTGAAGCTTTCTTT. Translated: CASSSQPEVTEAFF.

This clone has just a few counts. J is TRBJ2-3 and V is TRBV7-2; D possibly corresponds to TRBD1 (5 bases). CDR1 and CDR2 from the germline V gene are SGHTA and FQGNSA. With 3 bases removed from V and 1 base from J, the gap between germline ends came to 11 bases. The CDR3 is 15 amino acids. As DNA, the CDR3 is TGTGCCAGCAGCTTGCAGGGAATGGGCACAGATACGCAGTATTTT. Translation: CASSLQGMGTDTQYF.

This clone has only a few counts. The V gene is TRBV30, the J gene TRBJ1-4; D remains ambiguous. CDR1 and CDR2 from the germline V gene are GTSNPN and SVGIG (reference sequence). V was cut by 1 base and J by 7 bases, with 13 bases left in between. This CDR3 comprises 14 residues. CDR3 in amino acids: CAWSGDRGGEKLFF. The CDR3 coding sequence is TGTGCCTGGAGTGGCGACCGTGGAGGTGAAAAACTGTTTTTT.

The rearrangement uses TRBV6-5 and TRBJ2-7; TRBD1 is a possible D gene (5 bases). The CDR3 runs to 14 residues. The V gene's germline CDR1 is MNHEY and CDR2 SVGAGI. The V gene lost 8 bases and the J gene lost 1 base, with 15 bases spanning the gap. The DNA for the CDR3 is TGTGCCAGCGGGCAGGGTGGCCCATCCTACGAGCAGTACTTC. This gives the protein CASGQGGPSYEQYF.

The rearrangement joins TRBV7-2 to TRBJ2-3, with D perhaps assigned TRBD1 or TRBD2 (5 bases each). The CDR3 sequence is 15 residues long. V lost 6 bases, J lost 0 bases, and 13 bases lay in between. The germline gives CDR1 SGHTA, CDR2 FQGNSA. The DNA of the CDR3 is TGTGCCAGCAGGCCCGACGGGGCTAGCACAGATACGCAGTATTTT. Amino acids: CASRPDGASTDTQYF.

Only a few counts were recorded for this clone. CDR3 sequence (DNA): TGTGCCAGCAGCCAAGGACAGGGATGGAGCACTGAAGCTTTCTTT. This translates into CASSQGQGWSTEAFF. The chain couples TRBV14 to TRBJ1-1, with 7 bases identical to TRBD1. The CDR3 extends over 15 amino acids. V lost 1 base to trimming and J lost 4 bases; unmatched junction nucleotides: 6. Germline V gives CDR1 SGHDN, CDR2 FVKESK.

This chain uses TRBV19 with TRBJ2-2; tentative D call: TRBD1 (6 bases). V was trimmed by 2 bases and J by 6 bases, leaving 13 bases between them. Germline values: CDR1 LNHDA, CDR2 SQIVND (reference sequence). The CDR3 has 15 amino acids. CDR3 in amino acids: CASSIRGPGAGELFF. For the CDR3, the DNA is TGTGCCAGTAGTATAAGGGGCCCAGGGGCCGGGGAGCTGTTTTTT.